This T cell receptor beta chain was sequenced for a study of beta chain features in type 1 diabetes. The sample holds a few counts of this clone. Its specificity is not known. Investigators reverse transcribed all isolated RNA, so they sequenced expressed TCRB transcripts. Using immunoSEQ multiplex PCR, the repertoire was profiled, and TCRdb retains in-frame clones only, with some absent. The sample carries about 240,000 clones, about 15% recorded once. Looked up from germline, CDR1 is SGDLS and CDR2 is YYNGEE. V lost 3 bases to trimming and J lost 2 bases; unmatched junction nucleotides: 10. There are 18 residues in the CDR3. Study findings and constraints: Overrepresentation of cells with high TCR expression could result from cDNA sequencing. Naive, central memory and Treg TCRB repertoires appeared more alike in patients than in healthy donors. In all four CD4+ subsets, TCRB CDR3 length was significantly, moderately reduced in type 1 diabetes.

Via CD45RO/CCR7/CD25/CD127/CD95/CD27, cells of the CD4+ naive, central memory, regulatory and stem cell-like memory subsets were sorted. Sample: naive CD4+ T cells from blood. The receptor was derived from a man aged 30 to 39 with type 1 diabetes. The chain links TRBV9 to TRBJ2-5; 13 nucleotides match TRBD2. The CDR3 DNA reads TGTGCCAGCAGCGCCCGGACTAGCGGGAGACCCTCGCAAGAGACCCAGTACTTC. Amino acids: CASSARTSGRPSQETQYF.